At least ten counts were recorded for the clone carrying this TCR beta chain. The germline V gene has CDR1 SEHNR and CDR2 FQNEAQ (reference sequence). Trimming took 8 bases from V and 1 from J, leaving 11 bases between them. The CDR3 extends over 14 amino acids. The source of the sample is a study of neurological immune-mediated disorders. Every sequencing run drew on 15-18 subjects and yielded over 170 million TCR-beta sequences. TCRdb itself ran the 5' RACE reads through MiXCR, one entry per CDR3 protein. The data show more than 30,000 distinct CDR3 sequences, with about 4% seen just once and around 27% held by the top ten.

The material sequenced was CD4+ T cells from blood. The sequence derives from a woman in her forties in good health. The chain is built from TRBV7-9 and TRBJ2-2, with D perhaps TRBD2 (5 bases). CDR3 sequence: CASSDFWNTGELFF. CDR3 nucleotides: TGTGCCAGCTCGGACTTCTGGAACACCGGGGAGCTGTTTTTT.